This T cell receptor (beta chain) was sequenced during a study of blood T cell repertoires in COVID-19. Study summary: Whether acute or convalescent, the COVID-19 samples came from the United States, Italy and Spain. T cells, B-cell-depleted T cells, or PBMCs supplied cDNA or gDNA.

Original methodology: It was from reference gene primer amplification that nucleated cell counts were estimated. Measured with immunoSEQ multiplex PCR; TCRdb has only the in-frame clones, and not every one. V and J calls and clone size follow that table, whereas D and trimming were derived from the DNA. The top ten hold less than 1.5% of the sample, which has about 66,000 clones, 89% seen once. Germline CDR1 and CDR2: SEHNR and FQNEAQ (reference sequence). This CDR3 spans 15 amino acids. V lost 1 base and J lost 5; bases outside the gene matches: 7. The sequence came from a man between 60 and 75 years old with acute or convalescent COVID-19. The sequencing sample was made of peripheral blood. The chain combines TRBV7-9 with TRBJ2-5, with TRBD1 matching over 7 bases. In DNA form, the CDR3 reads TGTGCCAGCAGCTTAGGTGACAGGGACGCGGAGACCCAGTACTTC. Encoded protein: CASSLGDRDAETQYF.